This T cell receptor beta chain was documented in a study of T-cell memory formation after mild COVID-19 (dated by TCRdb to the early 2020s). Concerning the study at large: TCR sequence clusters from the two donors were found to be largely donor specific. In a couple of donors, T-cell clones that expanded and contracted after mild COVID-19 were followed by sequencing TCRalpha and TCRbeta repertoires longitudinally. Two young, previously healthy adult volunteers made up the cohort, one male and one female.

Broader findings and caveats from the paper: Contracting CD4+ clones were found mainly in CM and EM memory subsets, while CD8+ clones were enriched in EMRA. Balanced CD4/CD8 phenotypes were observed for clones contracting from day 15 to 85, whereas a bias towards CD4+ was observed for a second wave of clones expanding from day 15 to 37. Some responding clones were detected in pre-infection memory, suggesting pre-existing cross-reactive memory T cells joined the SARS-CoV-2 response. SARS-CoV-2 specificity of the second-wave clones peaking on day 37 was not confirmed. The study included only a couple of mild cases, and larger cohorts that include severe cases with pre-infection samples were judged to be necessary.

PBMCs were isolated by Ficoll-Paque density gradient centrifugation. V trim: 6 bases; J trim: 1 base; unmatched bases: 6. CDR1 and CDR2, looked up from the germline V gene, are SNHLY and FYNNEI. The CDR3 measures 16 amino acids from cysteine to phenylalanine. Solely the CDR3 DNA is kept, with 48 bases framed from the first base. Instrument on record: Illumina NovaSeq 6000. cDNA libraries for TCRalpha and TCRbeta were prepared by 5'RACE using constant-segment primers, with sample barcodes and unique molecular identifiers added. RNA was extracted from every sample with Trizol reagent. Library amplification was performed in two PCR steps, and a second sample barcode and Illumina TruSeq adapters were introduced in the second step. The libraries were sequenced on an Illumina NovaSeq using 2 x 150 bp paired-end reads. The original methods were these. Reads were demultiplexed and collapsed into UMI-guided consensus sequences with migec v1.2.7. With mixcr v2.1.11, UMI consensuses were aligned to TRA and TRB V and J templates and assembled into clonotypes. Clonotypes were classified as expanded or contracted when called significant by both edgeR and NoisET, with noise models trained on biological replicates. For edgeR calls, the thresholds were a false discovery rate-adjusted p below 0.01 and a log2 fold-change of 1. PCA with hierarchical clustering of max-normalized trajectories of the 1000 most abundant clonotypes was used as exploratory dynamics analysis. Separately sequenced CD4+ and CD8+ repertoires were used to assign a CD4 or CD8 phenotype to each responding clone. The public reads were run again by TCRdb, first through fastp at Q25 and then through MiXCR, and only productive beta chains were kept. Under each unique CDR3 protein, matching rows form one entry showing the most common genes and DNA. TCRdb assigned the V and J calls; the authors' analysis was not used. The sample yields a few hundred thousand distinct CDR3 sequences; roughly 8.2% were counted once. In total, the top ten clones hold 20% to 25% of the sample.

About this clonotype: Its recognized antigen is unknown. Base qualities are not at hand, and no much larger clone is one base apart.

The clonotype originates from a man aged 18 to 30 who had mild COVID-19 (a few samples of this study predate the infection). The sample titles of this study are shuffled in the database, so cell type and time point are left out; the donor was told from shared clones. The receptor chain draws on TRBV2 and TRBJ2-2; TRBD1 lines up with 9 middle nucleotides. The source material was PBMCs or a T cell subset sorted from them (not recorded which). The encoded CDR3 is CASSRMGQGNTGELFF. The DNA sequence reads TGTGCCAGCAGCCGTATGGGACAGGGGAACACCGGGGAGCTGTTTTTT.